This T cell receptor (beta chain) was captured by sequencing in a study of blood T cell repertoires in COVID-19. Looking at the study overall: From the United States, Italy and Spain came samples of acute and convalescent COVID-19. The cDNA or gDNA used as material had been derived from T cells, B-cell-depleted T cells, or PBMCs.

Original processing methods: Using reference gene primer amplification, nucleated cell counts were estimated. TCRdb keeps only in-frame clones here, not all; method: immunoSEQ multiplex PCR. V and J calls and clone size follow that table, whereas D and trimming were derived from the DNA. This sample yields some 160,000 clones, of which more than 65% are seen a single time; 4.2% belongs to the top ten. The receptor was isolated from a man in his sixties with acute or convalescent COVID-19. The material sequenced was peripheral blood.

CDR3 sequence (DNA): TGTGCCAGCAGTGAATCACGCGGCGGGGTTAAAGAGACCCAGTACTTC. It is translated as CASSESRGGVKETQYF. The genes are TRBV2 and TRBJ2-5; weak D call: TRBD2 (6 bases). Per germline, CDR1 SNHLY and CDR2 FYNNEI. The V end was cut by 2 bases, the J end by 3 bases, with 16 bases between. The CDR3 extends over 16 amino acids.